One sample yielded the 20 T cell receptor beta chains listed below, sequenced in a study of blood T cell repertoires in COVID-19. The repertoire was sequenced with immunoSEQ multiplex PCR; TCRdb's copy has only in-frame clones and lacks some. The sample yields more than 50,000 clones, 73% seen once. Sequencing input: peripheral blood. These receptor sequences come from a woman aged 70-85 years with acute or convalescent COVID-19.

The sample holds many counts of this clone. The chain recombines TRBV4-1 with TRBJ1-2; no clear D. This CDR3 is 16 amino acids long. The V end lost 1 base, the J end lost 4 bases, and 16 bases lay between the germline ends. CDR1 and CDR2 from the germline V gene are MGHRA and YSYEKL. The CDR3, as DNA: TGCGCCAGCAGCCAAGTTCCCCCCGTTGGGAGCTATGGCTACACCTTC. It codes for CASSQVPPVGSYGYTF.

This clone was counted at least ten times. The chain joins TRBV23-1 to TRBJ2-2, with TRBD1 matching over 12 bases. TRBV23-1 is marked as an open reading frame, function uncertain. This CDR3 has 17 residues. V was pared by 8 bases and J by 6 bases, with 13 bases of the junction left unmatched. CDR3 protein: CASPPGQGAFGAGELFF. The DNA of the CDR3 is TGCGCCAGCCCCCCGGGACAGGGGGCCTTTGGGGCCGGGGAGCTGTTTTTT.

As DNA, the CDR3 is TGTGCCAGCAGCCAAGTCTTCGGTGGGTACAGGGCTACCTACGAGCAGTACTTC. Its translation: CASSQVFGGYRATYEQYF. J is TRBJ2-7 and V is TRBV3-1 (or the pseudogene TRBV3-2); possible D gene TRBD1, 6 bases. Deletions cut 1 base from V and 2 bases from J, with 21 bases between. The CDR3 spans 18 residues. Germline CDR1 is LGHDT and CDR2 is YNNKEL (reference sequence).

The V and J genes are TRBV2 and TRBJ1-4, with D uncertain. CDR3 size: 14 residues. CDR1 is SNHLY, CDR2 FYNNEI, per germline. The V gene lost 7 bases and the J gene lost 1 base, with 10 bases spanning the gap. The CDR3 loop reads CASTYSGTNEKLFF. The CDR3 DNA sequence: TGTGCCAGCACTTACAGCGGAACTAATGAAAAACTGTTTTTT.

This chain uses TRBV4-1 with TRBJ2-1, with 8 bases lining up with TRBD1. Germline lookup yields CDR1 MGHRA and CDR2 YSYEKL. The CDR3 consists of 14 residues. The V and J ends lost 4 bases and 4 bases, in that order; junction bases with no gene match: 3. CDR3 nucleotide sequence: TGCGCCAGCAGCCCGGGACAGGCGTACAATGAGCAGTTCTTC. This encodes CASSPGQAYNEQFF.

This clone was seen once. The genes are TRBV5-1 and TRBJ1-2; D is ambiguous. The CDR3 is made up of 15 amino acids. Germline V gene lookup returns CDR1 SGHRS and CDR2 YFSETQ. V was pared by 0 bases and J by 2 bases, with 11 bases between. This CDR3 is CASSLGSGSNYGYTF. The CDR3 nucleotides read TGCGCCAGCAGCTTGGGGAGCGGATCCAACTATGGCTACACCTTC.

The chain recombines TRBV18 with TRBJ2-5, with 14 bases fitting TRBD2. This CDR3 has 17 residues. The germline V gene has CDR1 KGHSH and CDR2 LQKENI. Trimming took 2 bases from V and 0 from J; bases not matched to a gene: 2. The CDR3 DNA reads TGTGCCAGCTCACCAAGGACTAGCGGGGGGTACCAAGAGACCCAGTACTTC. The encoded protein is CASSPRTSGGYQETQYF.

The rearrangement joins TRBV29-1 to TRBJ2-2; D is perhaps TRBD1 (7 bases). CDR1 is SQVTM, CDR2 ANQGSEA, per germline. The CDR3 is made up of 14 amino acids. The V end lost 4 bases, the J end lost 4 bases, and 13 bases lay between the germline ends. CDR3 bases: TGCAGCGTTGGCCTCAGGGGGGTCACCGGGGAGCTGTTTTTT. Protein sequence: CSVGLRGVTGELFF.

This clone was counted a single time. The chain has TRBV3-1 (or the pseudogene TRBV3-2) and TRBJ1-1; D remains unclear. The V end lost 5 bases, the J end lost 2 bases, and 12 bases lay between the germline ends. This CDR3 spans 14 amino acids. In germline, CDR1 is LGHDT, CDR2 YNNKEL (reference sequence). The CDR3 region is CASSSREFNTEAFF. The CDR3 DNA sequence: TGTGCCAGCAGCTCCCGTGAGTTCAACACTGAAGCTTTCTTT.

CDR3 DNA: TGTGCCAGCAGTTTACAGGGAAGAAATGAGCAGTTCTTC. It codes for CASSLQGRNEQFF. V usage is TRBV12-3 or TRBV12-4 and J usage is TRBJ2-1; perhaps TRBD1 as D (5 bases). The CDR3 is made up of 13 amino acids. V gave up 2 bases and J gave up 7 bases, with 9 bases separating them.

The CDR3 here is CASSLKGEQYF. As DNA, the CDR3 is TGTGCCAGCAGTTTAAAGGGGGAGCAGTACTTC. The J gene is TRBJ2-7, the V gene TRBV27, with a tentative D call TRBD1 (5 bases). This CDR3 region has 11 residues. Germline V gene data show CDR1 as MNHEY and CDR2 as SMNVEV (reference sequence). V lost 2 bases to trimming and J lost 7 bases, with 6 bases between them.

This clone was seen just once. The chain joins TRBV6-5 to TRBJ1-3, with D possibly being TRBD1 (6 bases). The CDR3 runs to 15 residues. Trimming removed 5 bases from V and 0 bases from J, with 11 bases in between. In germline, CDR1 is MNHEY, CDR2 SVGAGI. The CDR3 bases are TGTGCCAGCAGTCGCCGGGACACCTCTGGAAACACCATATATTTT. It encodes CASSRRDTSGNTIYF.

With respect to this clone: The same CDR3 is also encoded by other DNA sequences in this sample. The chain recombines TRBV7-2 with TRBJ2-1; possible D gene TRBD1, 5 bases. CDR1 and CDR2 from the germline V gene are SGHTA and FQGNSA. V was cut by 8 bases and J by 6 bases, with 17 bases left in between. CDR3 length: 14 amino acids. This CDR3 reads CASSRDSPRNEQFF. For the CDR3, the DNA is TGTGCCAGCTCCCGCGACAGCCCCCGCAATGAGCAGTTCTTC.

This rearrangement joins TRBV5-6 to TRBJ1-1; D remains unclear. Germline CDR1 reads SGHDT; CDR2 reads YYEEEE. This CDR3 comprises 13 residues. V was shortened by 0 bases and J by 4 bases, with 7 bases between the two germline ends. The CDR3 here is CASSLAVATEAFF. DNA of the CDR3: TGTGCCAGCAGCTTGGCGGTCGCCACTGAAGCTTTCTTT.

The chain recombines TRBV24-1 with TRBJ1-2, with D maybe TRBD1 (6 bases). The CDR3 extends over 13 amino acids. Trimming took 5 bases from V and 6 from J, leaving 12 bases between them. Per the germline V gene, CDR1 is KGHDR and CDR2 is SFDVKD. CDR3: CATSAGERNGYTF. The CDR3 DNA is TGTGCCACCAGTGCAGGGGAGAGGAATGGCTACACCTTC.

V is TRBV2 and J is TRBJ2-7, with D possibly TRBD2 on 6 matching bases. Germline CDR1 reads SNHLY; CDR2 reads FYNNEI. The CDR3 covers 11 residues. V shed 4 bases and J shed 10 bases, with 11 bases lying between them. The CDR3 is CASSVGGTQYF. The CDR3 DNA sequence: TGTGCCAGCAGTGTGGGGGGAACCCAGTACTTC.

This clone came up a few times. The J gene is TRBJ1-2, the V gene TRBV7-9, with 7 bases aligning to TRBD1. Per germline, CDR1 SEHNR and CDR2 FQNEAQ (reference sequence). The CDR3 is 14 residues long. With V trimmed by 6 bases and J by 2 bases, 6 bases remained unmatched. This chain's CDR3 is CASSPSDRNYGYTF. The CDR3 DNA reads as TGTGCCAGCAGTCCCTCGGACAGGAACTATGGCTACACCTTC.

This clone was recorded only once. The V gene is TRBV19, the J gene TRBJ1-2; D is uncertain. Trimming stripped 1 base from V and 3 bases from J, with 9 bases between. This CDR3 contains 14 residues. The germline gives CDR1 LNHDA, CDR2 SQIVND (reference sequence). The CDR3 DNA is TGTGCCAGTAGTATAGTAAGCAGCGACTATGGCTACACCTTC. It encodes CASSIVSSDYGYTF.

The CDR3: CASSPNPGEAWGYTF. The CDR3 DNA is TGTGCCAGCTCACCCAACCCCGGGGAGGCCTGGGGCTACACCTTC. The chain is built from TRBV18 and TRBJ1-2; D is unclear. The CDR3 runs to 15 residues. V was trimmed by 3 bases and J by 8 bases, leaving 19 bases between them. From germline, CDR1 is KGHSH and CDR2 LQKENI.

This sequence joins TRBV18 and TRBJ2-7; 7 nucleotides line up with TRBD1. There are 12 residues in the CDR3. Germline V gene data show CDR1 as KGHSH and CDR2 as LQKENI. Trimming at V came to 6 bases and at J to 4 bases, leaving 3 bases not matched to a gene. The CDR3 spells CASSGRGYEQYV. The CDR3 DNA reads as TGTGCCAGCTCGGGCAGGGGGTACGAGCAGTACGTC.